A single sample gave rise to the 32 T cell receptor beta chains below, sequenced in a study of cytomegalovirus exposure and HLA in healthy donors. Researchers ran the PCR with 60 Vbeta and 13 Jbeta primers. Method: immunoSEQ multiplex PCR; TCRdb's copy keeps in-frame clones and lacks some. This table holds about 120,000 clones, 80% to 85% found once. Specimen: PBMCs. These receptors were obtained from a young man in good health and CMV-seronegative.

The chain recombines TRBV5-5 with TRBJ1-2, with 9 bases identical to TRBD1. The V gene's germline CDR1 is SGHKS and CDR2 YYEKEE (reference sequence). Trimming removed 1 base from V and 6 bases from J; junction bases left unmatched: 7. The CDR3 loop spans 15 amino acids. CDR3 sequence: CASSLWTGQGNGYTF. The CDR3 nucleotides read TGTGCCAGCAGCTTGTGGACGGGACAGGGAAATGGCTACACCTTC.

The rearrangement uses TRBV6-4 and TRBJ2-1; 10 bases are a match to TRBD2. The J segment lost 10 bases and the V segment lost 4 bases, leaving 7 bases of the junction unmatched. This CDR3 is 14 amino acids long. Germline V gene lookup returns CDR1 MRHNA and CDR2 SNTAGT. DNA of the CDR3: TGTGCCAGCAGTGGGAGCGGGGGGGCTGGAGAGCAGTTCTTC. Translation: CASSGSGGAGEQFF.

The sample holds a few counts of this clone. The V call is TRBV19, the J call TRBJ1-2, with D possibly being TRBD1 (5 bases). V gave up 7 bases and J gave up 7 bases, with 19 bases separating them. The CDR3 is made up of 14 amino acids. From germline, CDR1 is LNHDA and CDR2 SQIVND (reference sequence). The CDR3 here is CASKFQDTRGGYTF. CDR3 bases: TGTGCCAGTAAATTTCAGGACACCCGAGGTGGCTACACCTTC. Combining the CDR3 with reference TRBV19 and TRBJ1-2 gives the whole variable domain DGGITQSPKYLFRKEGQNVTLSCEQNLNHDAMYWYRQDPGQGLRLIYYSQIVNDFQKGDIAEGYSVSREKKESFPLTVTSAQKNPTAFYLCASKFQDTRGGYTFGSGTRLTVV.

This clone has just a few counts. The rearrangement uses TRBV15 and TRBJ2-7, with D unclear. The ends were cut back, 0 bases at V and 7 bases at J, with 16 bases in the middle. Germline V gene sequence: CDR1 LNHNV, CDR2 YYDKDF (reference sequence). The CDR3 spans 15 residues. The CDR3 here is CATSRDPSLGSEQYF. CDR3 nucleotides: TGTGCCACCAGCAGAGATCCCAGCCTAGGTAGTGAGCAGTACTTC. The full variable domain, in which reference TRBV15 and TRBJ2-7 provide the parts outside the CDR3, is DAMVIQNPRYQVTQFGKPVTLSCSQTLNHNVMYWYQQKSSQAPKLLFHYYDKDFNNEADTPDNFQSRRPNTSFCFLDIRSPGLGDTAMYLCATSRDPSLGSEQYFGPGTRLTVT.

This chain joins TRBV5-1 and TRBJ1-1, with 7 positions matching TRBD1. Germline V gene lookup returns CDR1 SGHRS and CDR2 YFSETQ. Trimming removed 4 bases from V and 4 bases from J; junction bases left unmatched: 7. This CDR3 is built from 14 residues. As DNA, the CDR3 is TGCGCCAGCAGCCGACAGGGACGAATCACTGAAGCTTTCTTT. Its protein is CASSRQGRITEAFF.

The chain recombines TRBV5-8 with TRBJ1-2, with 7 bases identical to TRBD1. Germline-derived CDR1 and CDR2 are SGHTS and YDEGEE. J lost 4 bases, V lost 4 bases, and 10 bases had no gene match. The CDR3 contains 15 residues. The DNA for the CDR3 is TGTGCCAGCAGCCCCGGGACAGACCACGTCTATGGCTACACCTTC. Amino acids: CASSPGTDHVYGYTF.

This chain connects TRBV7-9 to TRBJ2-1, with 14 positions matching TRBD2. Germline-derived CDR1 and CDR2 are SEHNR and FQNEAQ (reference sequence). V dropped 5 bases and J dropped 0; count of bases not matched to a gene: 6. This CDR3 contains 18 residues. In nucleotides, the CDR3 is TGTGCCAGCAGCCCCGGACTAGCGGGGGGAATCTCCTACAATGAGCAGTTCTTC. Amino acids: CASSPGLAGGISYNEQFF.

V usage is TRBV19 and J usage is TRBJ1-5; D possibly corresponds to TRBD1 (6 bases). CDR3 length equals 13 residues. Germline loops: CDR1 LNHDA, CDR2 SQIVND (reference sequence). The germline V and J ends were trimmed by 7 bases and 1 base, with 8 bases remaining between them. The CDR3 here is CASKGDSNQPQHF. The CDR3 DNA follows: TGTGCCAGTAAGGGGGACAGCAATCAGCCCCAGCATTTT.

The CDR3 here is CASSLGPGELFF. CDR3 DNA: TGTGCCAGCAGTTTAGGGCCCGGGGAGCTGTTTTTT. The chain is built from TRBV28 and TRBJ2-2; the D is unclear. The CDR3 spans 12 residues. With 2 bases removed from V and 6 bases from J, the gap between germline ends came to 4 bases. Germline loops: CDR1 MDHEN, CDR2 SYDVKM.

J is TRBJ2-7 and V is TRBV5-8; 9 nucleotides line up with TRBD2. Germline V gene data show CDR1 as SGHTS and CDR2 as YDEGEE. The CDR3 is 15 residues long. Trimming removed 4 bases from V and 0 bases from J; junction bases left unmatched: 5. Written as DNA, the CDR3 is TGTGCCAGCAGCGATAGCGGGGGCTTCTCCTACGAGCAGTACTTC. This encodes CASSDSGGFSYEQYF.

In this sample, this clone turned up once. The chain uses TRBV2 and TRBJ2-5, with D perhaps TRBD1 (6 bases). The last part of the DNA fits TRBJ2-7 better; the J call may be wrong. CDR1 and CDR2 from the germline V gene are SNHLY and FYNNEI. The CDR3 is 14 residues long. The CDR3 protein is CATRRRPGAYEQYF. DNA of the CDR3: TGTGCCACCCGTCGGAGACCAGGGGCCTACGAGCAGTACTTC.

The V call is TRBV5-1, the J call TRBJ1-6; 8 bases fit TRBD1. CDR3 size: 14 residues. From germline, CDR1 is SGHRS and CDR2 YFSETQ. The V segment lost 3 bases and the J segment 10 bases; nucleotides outside the gene matches: 6. CDR3 residues: CASSSDRGGSPLHF. DNA for the CDR3: TGCGCCAGCAGCTCCGACAGGGGAGGCTCACCCCTCCACTTT.

With regard to this clone: The same CDR3 can be traced to other DNA sequences in this sample. The chain joins TRBV7-2 to TRBJ1-1; D is undetermined. CDR1 and CDR2 (germline): SGHTA, FQGNSA. V was shortened by 3 bases and J by 1 base, with 9 bases between the two germline ends. The CDR3 loop spans 14 amino acids. DNA of the CDR3: TGTGCCAGCAGCTTCGGTGGAGGGAACACTGAAGCTTTCTTT. Amino acids: CASSFGGGNTEAFF.

This sequence joins TRBV7-9 and TRBJ2-5; 7 bases match TRBD1. With 1 base clipped from V and 4 bases from J, the junction kept 6 bases outside the gene matches. This CDR3 has 15 amino acids. In germline, CDR1 is SEHNR, CDR2 FQNEAQ (reference sequence). The CDR3 DNA is TGTGCCAGCAGCTTAGAGGGACAGTCCCCAGAGACCCAGTACTTC. Residues: CASSLEGQSPETQYF.

The rearrangement uses TRBV9 and TRBJ1-2; D may be TRBD1 (5 bases). The CDR3 loop spans 16 amino acids. Trimming removed 4 bases from V and 4 bases from J, with 20 bases in between. The germline gives CDR1 SGDLS, CDR2 YYNGEE. CDR3 sequence (DNA): TGTGCCAGCAGCCCCCGTTCGGACGACAGCCCCTATGGCTACACCTTC. Amino acids: CASSPRSDDSPYGYTF.

This chain links TRBV28 with TRBJ2-7; 11 positions match TRBD1. J gave up 4 bases and V 11 bases, and 13 bases lay outside the gene matches. Germline-derived CDR1 and CDR2 are MDHEN and SYDVKM. The CDR3 runs 15 residues. In nucleotides, the CDR3 is TGTGCCTCTGGGACAGGGGGTGGTCCCCGGTACGAGCAGTACTTC. This gives the protein CASGTGGGPRYEQYF.

V and J are TRBV11-2 and TRBJ1-5; tentatively, D is TRBD1 (5 bases). V was cut by 0 bases and J by 15 bases, with 12 bases left in between. The CDR3 has 12 residues. In germline, CDR1 is SGHAT, CDR2 FQNNGV. Written as DNA, the CDR3 is TGTGCCAGCAGCTTAGATGGAACAGGCCCGCATTTT. Translation: CASSLDGTGPHF.

CDR3 loop: CASSSGGQGYGYTF. In DNA, the CDR3 is TGTGCCAGCAGCTCAGGGGGGCAGGGATATGGCTACACCTTC. The chain employs TRBV5-4 and TRBJ1-2, with 7 positions matching TRBD1. V was clipped by 3 bases and J by 5 bases; unmatched bases: 7. Germline CDR1 SGHNT, CDR2 YYREEE (reference sequence). The CDR3 is 14 amino acids.

The V and J genes are TRBV5-1 and TRBJ2-3; 7 bases are shared with TRBD2. The germline CDR1 and CDR2 sequences are SGHRS and YFSETQ. This CDR3 spans 14 amino acids. With 5 bases clipped from V and 4 bases from J, the junction kept 7 bases outside the gene matches. The CDR3 region has the DNA TGCGCCAGCAGGGAGGGAGGGGAGGCAGATACGCAGTATTTT. Protein product: CASREGGEADTQYF.

This clone appeared once. V and J are TRBV6-4 and TRBJ2-3, with TRBD2 identical over 8 bases. V was clipped by 3 bases and J by 1 base; unmatched bases: 3. The CDR3 is 15 amino acids. Germline CDR1 MRHNA, CDR2 SNTAGT. CDR3 sequence (DNA): TGTGCCAGCAGTGAGGGTAGCGGGGGCACAGATACGCAGTATTTT. Translation: CASSEGSGGTDTQYF.

This chain uses TRBV6-5 with TRBJ1-1; 7 bases line up with TRBD1. The CDR3 extends over 14 amino acids. Germline V gene data show CDR1 as MNHEY and CDR2 as SVGAGI. J lost 3 bases, V lost 2 bases, and 3 bases had no gene match. In DNA, the CDR3 is TGTGCCAGCAGTTACCAGGGGACAGACACTGAAGCTTTCTTT. Amino acids: CASSYQGTDTEAFF.

This sequence joins TRBV4-1 and TRBJ2-4; no firm D call. The CDR3 spans 16 residues. The V gene's germline CDR1 is MGHRA and CDR2 YSYEKL. Trimming stripped 0 bases from V and 1 base from J, with 10 bases between. The CDR3: CASSQDRPGAKNIQYF. DNA of the CDR3: TGCGCCAGCAGCCAAGATCGGCCCGGGGCCAAAAACATTCAGTACTTC.

V is TRBV6-5 and J is TRBJ1-1; D is undetermined. The germline V and J ends were trimmed by 1 base and 5 bases, with 14 bases remaining between them. Looked up from germline, CDR1 is MNHEY and CDR2 is SVGAGI. This CDR3 is 15 amino acids long. The CDR3 spells CASSYYQRGRTEAFF. The DNA of the CDR3 is TGTGCCAGCAGTTACTACCAGAGAGGGCGGACTGAAGCTTTCTTT.

The chain carries TRBV18 and TRBJ1-4; 7 bases are shared with TRBD1. In germline, CDR1 is KGHSH, CDR2 LQKENI. The CDR3 is 13 residues long. V lost 3 bases, J lost 7 bases, and 2 bases stayed unmatched. The CDR3: CASSPTGSEKLFF. In DNA, the CDR3 is TGTGCCAGCTCACCGACAGGGTCTGAAAAACTGTTTTTT.

The rearrangement links TRBV5-1 to TRBJ2-5; 8 bases fit TRBD1. The CDR3 is made up of 14 amino acids. Looked up from germline, CDR1 is SGHRS and CDR2 is YFSETQ. J was trimmed by 7 bases and V by 4 bases; bases with no gene match: 9. CDR3 sequence: CASSIGQGEATQYF. For the CDR3, the DNA is TGCGCCAGCAGCATAGGACAGGGAGAAGCGACCCAGTACTTC.

This clone was counted between two and nine times. One end of the junction is discordant with germline, which a read error may explain. This chain joins TRBV5-1 and TRBJ2-6; TRBD1 matches at 7 bases. This CDR3 region has 17 residues. From germline, CDR1 is SGHRS and CDR2 YFSETQ. CDR3 protein: CASSSGQANSGANGLTF. CDR3 DNA: TGCGCCAGCAGCTCCGGACAGGCCAACTCTGGGGCCAACGGCCTGACTTTC.

This clone came up once. The chain employs TRBV12-5 and TRBJ2-2, with D possibly TRBD2 on 5 matching bases. Deletions cut 0 bases from V and 0 bases from J, with 8 bases between. From germline, CDR1 is LGHNT and CDR2 FRNRAP. This CDR3 spans 16 amino acids. In DNA form, the CDR3 reads TGTGCTAGTGGTTTGGTACCCGGGGCGAACACCGGGGAGCTGTTTTTT. Translated, it gives CASGLVPGANTGELFF.

This clone came up once. The chain employs TRBV6-1 and TRBJ1-2; no definite D call. Germline V gene lookup returns CDR1 MNHNS and CDR2 SASEGT. The V and J ends lost 4 bases and 5 bases respectively, with 17 bases between them. This CDR3 is built from 15 residues. The CDR3 loop reads CASSGWDWREYGYTF. CDR3 nucleotide sequence: TGTGCCAGCAGTGGATGGGATTGGCGGGAATATGGCTACACCTTC.

The chain recombines TRBV2 with TRBJ2-5; 12 nucleotides align to TRBD2. The V gene end was trimmed by 8 bases and the J gene end by 5 bases; junction bases not matched to a gene: 3. The CDR3 extends over 13 amino acids. Germline lookup yields CDR1 SNHLY and CDR2 FYNNEI. This CDR3 is CASLAGGPETQYF. Written as DNA, the CDR3 is TGTGCCAGCCTAGCGGGGGGGCCGGAGACCCAGTACTTC.

The chain links TRBV5-1 to TRBJ1-6; tentatively, D is TRBD1 (6 bases). The ends were cut back, 4 bases at V and 7 bases at J, with 24 bases in the middle. Germline-derived CDR1 and CDR2 are SGHRS and YFSETQ. The CDR3 runs to 18 residues. The CDR3 sequence is CASSPTAGGAQWNSPLHF. The DNA for the CDR3 is TGCGCCAGCAGCCCGACCGCGGGGGGGGCGCAGTGGAATTCACCCCTCCACTTT.

This chain links TRBV7-2 with TRBJ2-7; possibly TRBD2 for D (6 bases). The CDR3 runs to 16 residues. V was trimmed by 4 bases and J by 0 bases, leaving 16 bases between them. Germline values: CDR1 SGHTA, CDR2 FQGNSA. CDR3 sequence reads: CASSYVAAGSSYEQYF. The CDR3 coding sequence is TGTGCCAGCAGCTATGTTGCGGCGGGGTCCTCCTACGAGCAGTACTTC.

This clone was observed a handful of times. J is TRBJ2-4 and V is TRBV7-8, with D uncertain. The CDR3 has 14 residues. The V gene lost 7 bases and the J gene lost 12 bases, with 22 bases spanning the gap. Germline V CDR1 and CDR2: SGHVS, FQNEAQ. The CDR3 DNA follows: TGTGCCAGCACCCCCGACCTTCTCGCGCACAGTCAGTACTTC. It encodes CASTPDLLAHSQYF. The full variable domain, its missing parts supplied by reference TRBV7-8 and TRBJ2-4, is GAGVSQSPRYKVAKRGQDVALRCDPISGHVSLFWYQQALGQGPEFLTYFQNEAQLDKSGLPSDRFFAERPEGSVSTLKIQRTQQEDSAVYLCASTPDLLAHSQYFGAGTRLSVL.